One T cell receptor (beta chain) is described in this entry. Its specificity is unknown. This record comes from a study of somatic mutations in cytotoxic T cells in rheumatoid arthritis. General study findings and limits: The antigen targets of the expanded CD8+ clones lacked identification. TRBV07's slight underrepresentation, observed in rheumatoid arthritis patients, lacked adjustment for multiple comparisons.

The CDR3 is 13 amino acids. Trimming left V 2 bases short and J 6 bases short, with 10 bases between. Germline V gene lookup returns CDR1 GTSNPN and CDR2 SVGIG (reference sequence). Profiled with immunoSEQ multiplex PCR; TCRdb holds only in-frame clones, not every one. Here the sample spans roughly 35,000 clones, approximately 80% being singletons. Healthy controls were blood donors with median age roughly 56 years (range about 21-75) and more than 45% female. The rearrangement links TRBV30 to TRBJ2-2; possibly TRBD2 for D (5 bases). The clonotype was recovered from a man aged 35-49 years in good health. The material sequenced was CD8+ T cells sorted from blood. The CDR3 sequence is CAWSSIAPGELFF. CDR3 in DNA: TGTGCCTGGAGTTCTATAGCGCCCGGGGAGCTGTTTTTT.